The 8 T cell receptor beta chains in this list originate from one sample, sequenced in a study of shared clonotypes between healthy human individuals. Sequenced by immunoSEQ multiplex PCR; TCRdb stores in-frame clones only, minus some. This sample yields approximately 2.5 million clones, of which under 95% are seen a single time; 0.36% belongs to the top ten. The sequenced sample was naive CD4+ T cells from PBMCs. The subset was: CD45RA+ positively selected. These receptors were taken from a man aged 18-30 years in good health. Some clones in this sample may be carry-over from other donors' samples.

As regards this clone: The sample has other DNA sequences that encode this CDR3 too. The V gene is TRBV5-1, the J gene TRBJ2-5; D gene uncertain. Trimming removed 5 bases from V and 2 bases from J, with 7 bases in between. The CDR3 is 12 amino acids. Per germline, CDR1 SGHRS and CDR2 YFSETQ. The CDR3 loop is CASRDGQETQYF. Here the CDR3 DNA reads TGCGCCAGCAGGGACGGACAAGAGACCCAGTACTTC.

The V call is TRBV7-8, the J call TRBJ1-2, with D unresolved. CDR1 is SGHVS, CDR2 FQNEAQ, per germline. V was trimmed by 5 bases and J by 3 bases, leaving 16 bases between them. CDR3 length: 15 residues. The CDR3 DNA follows: TGTGCCAGCAGCATGACGTATTTGGGCGACTATGGCTACACCTTC. Its protein product is CASSMTYLGDYGYTF.

This clone occurred a few times. V is TRBV29-1 and J is TRBJ2-7; D is possibly TRBD1 (5 bases). This CDR3 region has 11 residues. V was pared by 7 bases and J by 2 bases, with 9 bases between. In germline, CDR1 is SQVTM, CDR2 ANQGSEA. Here the CDR3 DNA reads TGCAGCGGGGGCTGGCCCTACGAGCAGTACTTC. It is translated as CSGGWPYEQYF.

The CDR3 DNA follows: TGTGCCAGCAGTGAAGTGGTGGGATCTCGGTCCTTCAACACTGAAGCTTTCTTT. It codes for CASSEVVGSRSFNTEAFF. This chain connects TRBV6-1 to TRBJ1-1; D unclear. With 1 base removed from V and 2 bases from J, the gap between germline ends came to 20 bases. Germline CDR1 and CDR2: MNHNS and SASEGT. This CDR3 comprises 18 residues.

The rearrangement uses TRBV27 and TRBJ1-2; a weak D match, TRBD1 (6 bases). Germline assignment: CDR1 MNHEY and CDR2 SMNVEV (reference sequence). The CDR3 contains 17 residues. Trimming pared 2 bases from V and 0 bases from J, leaving 16 bases between. Written as DNA, the CDR3 is TGTGCCAGCAGTTTACTGGGGGCCGTACAGTCTAACTATGGCTACACCTTC. Translating it yields CASSLLGAVQSNYGYTF.

This CDR3 is CASNPQGSGANVLTF. The CDR3 DNA reads as TGTGCCAGCAACCCGCAGGGGTCTGGGGCCAACGTCCTGACTTTC. The rearrangement uses TRBV2 and TRBJ2-6, with D possibly being TRBD1 (6 bases). This CDR3 has 15 residues. Trimming stripped 7 bases from V and 1 base from J, with 11 bases between. Looked up from germline, CDR1 is SNHLY and CDR2 is FYNNEI.

The V call is TRBV6-5, the J call TRBJ2-1, with 8 bases fitting TRBD2. Per germline, CDR1 MNHEY and CDR2 SVGAGI. The CDR3 has 16 amino acids. J gave up 5 bases and V 2 bases, and 8 bases lay outside the gene matches. The CDR3 DNA sequence: TGTGCCAGCAGTTACAGGGTTAGCGGGACCAACAATGAGCAGTTCTTC. It encodes CASSYRVSGTNNEQFF.

V and J are TRBV5-1 and TRBJ2-5, with TRBD2 matching over 13 bases. Germline V lookup: CDR1 SGHRS, CDR2 YFSETQ. This CDR3 region has 20 residues. The V and J ends lost 1 base and 0 bases, in that order; junction bases with no gene match: 12. CDR3 region: CASSLPKLAGGGAYQETQYF. The CDR3 DNA sequence: TGCGCCAGCAGCTTGCCCAAACTAGCGGGAGGGGGGGCCTACCAAGAGACCCAGTACTTC.